The 18 T cell receptor beta chains in this list originate from one sample, sequenced in a study of blood T cell repertoires in COVID-19. Measured with immunoSEQ multiplex PCR; TCRdb has only the in-frame clones, and not every one. The sample has 200,000 to 250,000 clones, approximately 80% seen once. The specimen sequenced was peripheral blood. The source is a human donor in a cohort sampled during active COVID-19.

This clone has a single count. CDR3 sequence (DNA): TGTGCCAGCAGTTTATTAAGTGGACAGGGTGACACTGAAGCTTTCTTT. Translation: CASSLLSGQGDTEAFF. V and J are TRBV28 and TRBJ1-1; TRBD1 matches at 8 bases. Germline V gene sequence: CDR1 MDHEN, CDR2 SYDVKM. The CDR3 contains 16 residues. The ends lost 1 base at V and 3 bases at J; junction bases unmatched: 7.

This clone showed up many times. The chain uses TRBV7-3 and TRBJ2-5; 8 bases line up with TRBD2. CDR3 length: 17 amino acids. V trimming: 5 bases; J trimming: 5 bases; junction bases outside the gene matches: 16. Per germline, CDR1 SGHTA and CDR2 FQGTGA. The CDR3 nucleotides read TGTGCCAGCAGCCCCGGGGGGGGAATAACCCTTGAGGAGACCCAGTACTTC. Protein: CASSPGGGITLEETQYF.

The genes are TRBV11-2 and TRBJ2-1; D is unclear. CDR1 and CDR2 (germline): SGHAT, FQNNGV. The CDR3 spans 13 residues. Trimming took 5 bases from V and 9 from J, leaving 14 bases between them. CDR3 sequence reads: CASSQRPGSEQFF. As DNA, the CDR3 is TGTGCCAGCAGCCAGCGCCCCGGATCTGAGCAGTTCTTC.

The genes are TRBV9 and TRBJ2-5; TRBD1 aligns across 9 bases. The CDR3 totals 14 residues. Unmatched junction bases numbered 2, after V lost 4 bases and J lost 1 base. Germline CDR1 SGDLS, CDR2 YYNGEE. The CDR3 DNA reads as TGTGCCAGCAGCTCACAGGGGGCCCAAGAGACCCAGTACTTC. Its translation is CASSSQGAQETQYF. Variable domain in full (rest from reference TRBV9 and TRBJ2-5): DSGVTQTPKHLITATGQRVTLRCSPRSGDLSVYWYQQSLDQGLQFLIQYYNGEERAKGNILERFSAQQFPDLHSELNLSSLELGDSALYFCASSSQGAQETQYFGPGTRLLVL.

V is TRBV4-3 and J is TRBJ2-1; 7 bases align to TRBD2. This CDR3 contains 17 residues. Germline CDR1 LGHNA, CDR2 YSLEER. V trimming: 4 bases; J trimming: 5 bases; junction bases outside the gene matches: 14. The CDR3 DNA sequence: TGCGCCAGCAGCCTCCGGACCGGCCTAGCGGACAACAATGAGCAGTTCTTC. This sequence encodes CASSLRTGLADNNEQFF.

This chain connects TRBV7-8 to TRBJ1-3; weak D call: TRBD1 (5 bases). The germline V and J ends were trimmed by 0 bases and 0 bases, with 12 bases remaining between them. The length of the CDR3 is 17 residues. Germline V lookup: CDR1 SGHVS, CDR2 FQNEAQ. As DNA, the CDR3 is TGTGCCAGCAGCTTAGCGATAGGGGTAGTCTCTGGAAACACCATATATTTT. Residues: CASSLAIGVVSGNTIYF. Full variable domain (outside the CDR3, taken from reference TRBV7-8 and TRBJ1-3): GAGVSQSPRYKVAKRGQDVALRCDPISGHVSLFWYQQALGQGPEFLTYFQNEAQLDKSGLPSDRFFAERPEGSVSTLKIQRTQQEDSAVYLCASSLAIGVVSGNTIYFGEGSWLTVV.

This chain connects TRBV15 to TRBJ2-5; D is unclear. Germline CDR1 and CDR2: LNHNV and YYDKDF (reference sequence). The CDR3 is made up of 13 amino acids. V gave up 3 bases and J gave up 5 bases, with 10 bases separating them. For the CDR3, the DNA is TGTGCCACCAGCAGCGACTTTCGGGAGACCCAGTACTTC. Translation: CATSSDFRETQYF.

Here the CDR3 reads CASSLFSGDTGELFF. The CDR3 region has the DNA TGTGCCAGCAGCTTATTTAGCGGGGACACCGGGGAGCTGTTTTTT. The chain has TRBV7-2 and TRBJ2-2, with TRBD2 matching 8 bases. This CDR3 is built from 15 residues. The J segment lost 3 bases and the V segment lost 2 bases, leaving 2 bases of the junction unmatched. CDR1 and CDR2 from the germline V gene are SGHTA and FQGNSA.

V is TRBV3-1 (or the pseudogene TRBV3-2) and J is TRBJ1-1, with 7 bases lining up with TRBD1. The trim removed 4 bases at V and 1 base at J, leaving 3 bases unmatched. The V gene's germline CDR1 is LGHDT and CDR2 YNNKEL (reference sequence). The CDR3 is made up of 14 amino acids. The CDR3 is CASSLGTENTEAFF. Written as DNA, the CDR3 is TGTGCCAGCAGCCTGGGGACAGAGAACACTGAAGCTTTCTTT.

This clone was observed once. This sequence joins TRBV19 and TRBJ1-5; TRBD1 is a possible D gene (6 bases). The CDR3 spans 14 residues. V was pared by 5 bases and J by 3 bases, with 11 bases between. CDR1 is LNHDA, CDR2 SQIVND, per germline (reference sequence). The CDR3 spells CASSAGAPNQPQHF. The CDR3 nucleotides are TGTGCCAGTAGTGCAGGGGCCCCCAATCAGCCCCAGCATTTT.

The table lists this clone with a count of one. This chain links TRBV6-5 with TRBJ2-7, with 14 positions matching TRBD2. The germline CDR1 and CDR2 sequences are MNHEY and SVGAGI. The CDR3 sequence is 16 residues long. With V trimmed by 4 bases and J by 5 bases, 7 bases remained unmatched. CDR3 nucleotides: TGTGCCAGCAGTTCCCGACTAGCGGGAGGGCCGGACGAGCAGTACTTC. This codes for CASSSRLAGGPDEQYF.

This chain uses TRBV3-1 (or the pseudogene TRBV3-2) with TRBJ1-1; the D gene is possibly TRBD1 (6 bases). The CDR3 totals 14 residues. Germline V gene sequence: CDR1 LGHDT, CDR2 YNNKEL (reference sequence). The germline V and J ends were trimmed by 6 bases and 7 bases, with 18 bases remaining between them. DNA of the CDR3: TGTGCCAGCAGACAACAGGGATCACTCCTTGAAGCTTTCTTT. The encoded protein is CASRQQGSLLEAFF.

The chain has TRBV7-2 and TRBJ2-5, with TRBD2 identical over 14 bases. J lost 4 bases, V lost 5 bases, and 12 bases had no gene match. CDR3 length equals 18 residues. In germline, CDR1 is SGHTA, CDR2 FQGNSA. Here the CDR3 DNA reads TGTGCCAGCAGCAAGACGGGACTAGCGGGAGTCACGGTAGAGACCCAGTACTTC. Protein: CASSKTGLAGVTVETQYF. The complete variable domain, with remaining parts taken from reference TRBV7-2 and TRBJ2-5, reads GAGVSQSPSNKVTEKGKDVELRCDPISGHTALYWYRQSLGQGLEFLIYFQGNSAPDKSGLPSDRFSAERTGGSVSTLTIQRTQQEDSAVYLCASSKTGLAGVTVETQYFGPGTRLLVL.

This clone appeared a single time. The gene calls are TRBV5-6 and TRBJ1-1; D gene uncertain. This CDR3 is built from 14 residues. Trimming took 2 bases from V and 6 from J, leaving 14 bases between them. Germline V gene data show CDR1 as SGHDT and CDR2 as YYEEEE. For the CDR3, the DNA is TGTGCCAGCAGCTTTAGGTCGACGAGGGCTGAAGCTTTCTTT. It encodes CASSFRSTRAEAFF.

The chain recombines TRBV5-1 with TRBJ1-1, with a tentative D call TRBD1 (6 bases). Germline V lookup: CDR1 SGHRS, CDR2 YFSETQ. V lost 1 base, J lost 4 bases, and 14 bases lay in between. The CDR3 length is 15 residues. The CDR3 nucleotides read TGCGCCAGCAGCTTGTATACACAGGGTAGCACTGAAGCTTTCTTT. This codes for CASSLYTQGSTEAFF.

The chain is built from TRBV2 and TRBJ2-3; 7 bases are shared with TRBD2. This CDR3 contains 16 residues. From germline, CDR1 is SNHLY and CDR2 FYNNEI. V shed 5 bases, J shed 2 bases, and the junction held 10 bases outside the gene matches. The CDR3 is CASSRGRAGNTDTQYF. In nucleotides, the CDR3 is TGTGCCAGCAGTCGGGGGAGAGCGGGGAACACAGATACGCAGTATTTT.

The chain couples TRBV5-1 to TRBJ2-3; no reliable D call. V dropped 4 bases and J dropped 1 base, with 16 bases sitting between them. Germline-derived CDR1 and CDR2 are SGHRS and YFSETQ. The CDR3 totals 16 residues. In DNA, the CDR3 is TGCGCCAGCAGCCCCGTCGGGTCTGGAGGCACAGATACGCAGTATTTT. It is translated as CASSPVGSGGTDTQYF.

This chain connects TRBV19 to TRBJ1-2; D ambiguous. Germline CDR1 LNHDA, CDR2 SQIVND (reference sequence). V was pared by 10 bases and J by 4 bases, with 28 bases between. The CDR3 is made up of 17 amino acids. The CDR3 nucleotides read TGTGCCACCGGGGAGGGCAGCGCCCACCACTTTCCCTATGGCTACACCTTC. Encoded protein: CATGEGSAHHFPYGYTF.